This T cell receptor beta chain comes out of a study of T cells expressing NK-cell markers. Background on the study: There were seven HCMV-seropositive donors and one seronegative donor among the eight sequenced.

A 5'RACE template switching approach incorporating UMIs was used to make TCR beta cDNA. TCRdb processed the 5' RACE reads again and assigns one entry to each CDR3 protein, with no DNA. Recorded for this sample: about 370,000 distinct CDR3 sequences. Notes on this clonotype: The antigen is not known.

General study findings and limits: Roughly 1.0-7.0% of CD8+ T cells in about 6 donors belonged to dominant NKG2C+ clonotypes.

CDR1 is LGHDT and CDR2 is YNNKEL in the germline V gene (reference sequence). The CDR3 has 16 residues. This TCR came from a woman aged 45-59 years in good health. The chain recombines TRBV3-1 with TRBJ2-3; lacking DNA, the TRBD1 call made by TCRdb goes unchecked. The sequenced sample consisted of blood T cells: a sorted CD56 or NKG2C T cell subset, CD4+ or CD8+ T cells, or bulk PBMC T cells (not recorded which). The CDR3 protein is CASSQWGTGPTDTQYF.